These 8 T cell receptor beta chains came from one sample sequenced in a study of cytomegalovirus exposure and HLA in healthy donors. Primers for the PCR totalled 60 Vbeta and 13 Jbeta. Profiling relied on immunoSEQ multiplex PCR, and the TCRdb table lists in-frame clones only, not all of them. The sample contains about 190,000 clones, more than 80% of which appear only once. Sequencing used PBMCs. These TCRs come from a woman aged 45 to 65 in good health and CMV-seropositive.

The chain has TRBV21-1 and TRBJ2-7; the DNA was not compared with TRBD1, the D call given in the table. TRBV21-1 corresponds to a pseudogene. The CDR3 runs to 15 residues. Written as DNA, the CDR3 is TGTGCCAACCCCCTGCCCGACAGGCGCGCCTACGAGCAGTACTTC. Protein: CANPLPDRRAYEQYF.

A note on this clone: This specimen includes other DNA sequences encoding the same CDR3. The rearrangement links TRBV6-1 to TRBJ2-1, with D maybe TRBD2 (5 bases). Germline V gives CDR1 MNHNS, CDR2 SASEGT. The CDR3 consists of 13 residues. The V gene lost 8 bases and the J gene lost 0 bases, with 8 bases spanning the gap. This CDR3 is CASSRDSYNEQFF. CDR3 DNA sequence: TGTGCCAGCTCCCGGGACTCCTACAATGAGCAGTTCTTC.

This clone came up once. This specimen includes other DNA sequences encoding the same CDR3. The chain has TRBV19 and TRBJ2-7, with 8 bases identical to TRBD1. Germline V lookup: CDR1 LNHDA, CDR2 SQIVND (reference sequence). Trimming cost V 3 bases and J 4 bases; bases outside gene matches: 8. This CDR3 contains 15 residues. This chain's CDR3 is CASSISGTGIYEQYF. CDR3 in DNA: TGTGCCAGTAGTATCTCCGGGACAGGCATATACGAGCAGTACTTC.

V usage is TRBV27 and J usage is TRBJ2-5; 7 nucleotides line up with TRBD2. The CDR3 consists of 15 residues. Germline lookup yields CDR1 MNHEY and CDR2 SMNVEV (reference sequence). V dropped 5 bases and J dropped 5; count of bases not matched to a gene: 11. The CDR3: CASSTQGAGEETQYF. The DNA for the CDR3 is TGTGCCAGCAGTACCCAGGGCGCGGGGGAGGAGACCCAGTACTTC.

This clone was picked up one time. The chain combines TRBV15 with TRBJ2-3; perhaps TRBD2 as D (6 bases). The length of the CDR3 is 15 residues. V was trimmed by 3 bases and J by 4 bases, leaving 14 bases between them. From germline, CDR1 is LNHNV and CDR2 YYDKDF (reference sequence). The CDR3 DNA reads TGTGCCACCAGCAGTCCGGGCGGGGTGGCAGATACGCAGTATTTT. Encoded protein: CATSSPGGVADTQYF.

The chain joins TRBV28 to TRBJ2-5, with 13 positions matching TRBD2. The length of the CDR3 is 19 residues. Germline V CDR1 and CDR2: MDHEN, SYDVKM. Germline trimming cut 6 bases from V and 0 bases from J; bases unmatched to any gene: 13. The CDR3 reads CASSHPRGTSGEYQETQYF. As DNA, the CDR3 is TGTGCCAGCAGCCATCCTCGAGGGACTAGCGGGGAGTACCAAGAGACCCAGTACTTC. The full variable domain, its missing parts supplied by reference TRBV28 and TRBJ2-5, is DVKVTQSSRYLVKRTGEKVFLECVQDMDHENMFWYRQDPGLGLRLIYFSYDVKMKEKGDIPEGYSVSREKKERFSLILESASTNQTSMYLCASSHPRGTSGEYQETQYFGPGTRLLVL.

The chain has TRBV28 and TRBJ1-5, with a weak D call TRBD1 (6 bases). The CDR3 is made up of 15 amino acids. Per germline, CDR1 MDHEN and CDR2 SYDVKM. The V and J ends lost 5 bases and 0 bases respectively, with 11 bases between them. The CDR3 nucleotides read TGTGCCAGCAGTCGTACAGGGAGTAGCAATCAGCCCCAGCATTTT. Translation gives CASSRTGSSNQPQHF. Based on the CDR3 plus reference TRBV28 and TRBJ1-5, the full variable domain is DVKVTQSSRYLVKRTGEKVFLECVQDMDHENMFWYRQDPGLGLRLIYFSYDVKMKEKGDIPEGYSVSREKKERFSLILESASTNQTSMYLCASSRTGSSNQPQHFGDGTRLSIL.

V is TRBV28 and J is TRBJ1-2; TRBD1 is a possible D gene (6 bases). The CDR3 extends over 19 amino acids. V was pared by 3 bases and J by 4 bases, with 27 bases between. Germline CDR1 is MDHEN and CDR2 is SYDVKM. CDR3 loop: CASSLGETGPRGVGYGYTF. The DNA for the CDR3 is TGTGCCAGCAGTTTGGGAGAAACAGGGCCACGGGGGGTTGGCTATGGCTACACCTTC.